The 10 T cell receptor beta chains in this list originate from one sample, sequenced in a study of cytotoxic CD8 clonotypes in ibrutinib-treated CLL. Measured with immunoSEQ multiplex PCR; TCRdb has only the in-frame clones, and not every one. The sample has 250,000 to 350,000 clones, 65% to 85% seen once. The sequenced sample was PBMCs, obtained at disease progression, from a patient treated with ibrutinib. The source of these receptors is a human donor with chronic lymphocytic leukemia.

The chain uses TRBV30 and TRBJ1-6; 9 bases fit TRBD1. The CDR3 runs to 14 residues. The trim removed 8 bases at V and 5 bases at J, leaving 7 bases unmatched. Germline loops: CDR1 GTSNPN, CDR2 SVGIG (reference sequence). The CDR3 DNA follows: TGTGCCGGCTTGGACAGGGGCGATAATTCACCCCTCCACTTT. This codes for CAGLDRGDNSPLHF.

The rearrangement joins TRBV19 to TRBJ1-2; no firm D call. CDR3 length: 16 amino acids. Between the trimmed V and J ends, which lost 2 bases and 0 bases, there was a span of 13 bases. Per the germline V gene, CDR1 is LNHDA and CDR2 is SQIVND (reference sequence). CDR3 loop: CASSIIAAGPNYGYTF. The CDR3 DNA reads as TGTGCCAGTAGTATAATCGCGGCCGGCCCTAACTATGGCTACACCTTC.

DNA of the CDR3: TGCAGCGTTGACCAGCGGGGCTCCTACAATGAGCAGTTCTTC. Amino acids: CSVDQRGSYNEQFF. The V call is TRBV29-1, the J call TRBJ2-1, with 7 bases aligning to TRBD2. The CDR3 has 14 residues. V was pared by 3 bases and J by 0 bases, with 2 bases of the junction left unmatched. In germline, CDR1 is SQVTM, CDR2 ANQGSEA.

This sequence joins TRBV6-6 and TRBJ2-7, with D tentatively TRBD1 (7 bases). Per germline, CDR1 MNHNY and CDR2 SVGAGI (reference sequence). The CDR3 is made up of 12 amino acids. Trimming took 11 bases from V and 5 from J, leaving 16 bases between them. CDR3 in amino acids: CASQGGIDEQYF. CDR3 sequence (DNA): TGTGCCTCCCAGGGGGGCATCGACGAGCAGTACTTC.

The V call is TRBV11-2, the J call TRBJ2-4, with D possibly TRBD2 on 6 matching bases. Deletions cut 8 bases from V and 8 bases from J, with 19 bases between. The V gene's germline CDR1 is SGHAT and CDR2 FQNNGV. This CDR3 spans 14 amino acids. The CDR3 loop reads CASGIGWEVDIQYF. In DNA form, the CDR3 reads TGTGCCAGCGGGATCGGTTGGGAGGTGGACATTCAGTACTTC.

This sequence joins TRBV5-4 and TRBJ1-2; maybe TRBD1 (6 bases). The CDR3 is 13 residues long. Between the trimmed V and J ends, which lost 3 bases and 9 bases, there was a span of 15 bases. Germline values: CDR1 SGHNT, CDR2 YYREEE (reference sequence). This CDR3 reads CASSSQGHPSYTF. The DNA for the CDR3 is TGTGCCAGCAGCTCACAGGGCCATCCTAGCTACACCTTC.

Note on this clone: A read error is possible here, since a much larger clone lies one base away. The rearrangement joins TRBV5-1 to TRBJ2-7; 11 positions match TRBD1. The length of the CDR3 is 14 residues. V lost 4 bases, J lost 2 bases, and 2 bases stayed unmatched. CDR1 is SGHRS, CDR2 YFSETQ, per germline. CDR3 amino acids: CASSPGQGAYEQYF. The CDR3 DNA reads TGCGCCAGCAGCCCGGGACAGGGGGCCTACGAGCAGTACTTC.

The chain employs TRBV9 and TRBJ1-2; weak D call: TRBD1 (6 bases). The V and J ends lost 0 bases and 5 bases respectively, with 11 bases between them. Per germline, CDR1 SGDLS and CDR2 YYNGEE. This CDR3 region has 14 residues. CDR3 sequence reads: CASSVGVGGYGYTF. DNA of the CDR3: TGTGCCAGCAGCGTAGGAGTAGGGGGTTATGGCTACACCTTC.

This clone has more than one count but fewer than ten. The genes are TRBV7-9 and TRBJ1-2; no clear D. Trimming removed 2 bases at V and 0 bases at J, with 10 bases between. The CDR3 is 15 amino acids. Germline V gene lookup returns CDR1 SEHNR and CDR2 FQNEAQ (reference sequence). The CDR3 region is CASSLRLMSNYGYTF. In nucleotides, the CDR3 is TGTGCCAGCAGCTTAAGGCTCATGTCTAACTATGGCTACACCTTC. Based on the CDR3 plus reference TRBV7-9 and TRBJ1-2, the full variable domain is DTGVSQNPRHKITKRGQNVTFRCDPISEHNRLYWYRQTLGQGPEFLTYFQNEAQLEKSRLLSDRFSAERPKGSFSTLEIQRTEQGDSAMYLCASSLRLMSNYGYTFGSGTRLTVV.

V is TRBV19 and J is TRBJ1-1, with a tentative D call TRBD1 (6 bases). Trimming took 6 bases from V and 0 from J, leaving 11 bases between them. CDR1 is LNHDA and CDR2 is SQIVND in the germline V gene (reference sequence). The CDR3 has 14 amino acids. DNA of the CDR3: TGTGCCAGTAGACAGGGCCCCATGAACACTGAAGCTTTCTTT. Its translation: CASRQGPMNTEAFF.